Listed below are T cell receptor beta chains from one sample, sequenced in a study of blood T cell repertoires in COVID-19. TCRdb's table, derived via immunoSEQ multiplex PCR, lists solely in-frame clones and lacks some. The repertoire holds some 250,000 clones, 85% to 90% seen once, with roughly 5% in the top ten. Input material: peripheral blood. These receptors originate from a woman aged 60-75 years with COVID-19, enrolled during active disease. CDR3s leave out the opening cysteine and the closing phenylalanine or tryptophan. Rows may omit the clone size; those that give it use once, few, many or a size class.

clone size | V gene | CDR3 length | CDR3 protein
NA | TRBV10-3 | 12 | AISDGTSWDEQY
NA | TRBV28 | 18 | ASSYGGGGGLAAYQETQY
NA | TRBV29-1 | 13 | SVSTPLAGGYEQY
NA | TRBV30 | 12 | AWSIERNGNTIY
NA | TRBV19 | 13 | ASSITGAGQETQY
NA | TRBV10-3 | 11 | AIRTGTNSPLH
once | TRBV2 | 11 | ASTGTFTDTQY
NA | TRBV24-1 | 14 | ATSDLLAGGQETQY
NA | TRBV18 | 17 | ASSRDRVFTPLSNQPQH
NA | TRBV6-4 | 13 | ASSDGGSSYNEQF
NA | TRBV11-2 | 13 | ASSRWTVNTGELF
NA | TRBV20-1 | 9 | SAPRGVGYT
NA | TRBV18 | 15 | ASSPFGGQTYNSPLH
NA | TRBV5-4 | 13 | ASSSQGAPGNTIY
once | TRBV27 | 13 | ASRGGQSLNYGYT
once | TRBV7-2 | 13 | ASSLQTGGYTEAF
NA | TRBV5-1 | 13 | ASHEPGQEAGELF
NA | TRBV7-8 | 13 | ASSPGDRGEDGYT
NA | TRBV7-3 | 11 | ASSRDMGTEAF
NA | TRBV7-6 | 14 | ASSPRRDKAEETQY
NA | TRBV11-2 | 13 | ASSLAALGGYGYT
NA | TRBV28 | 14 | ASSSPVGGEVRGYT
NA | TRBV7-9 | 9 | ASSITGGQF
NA | TRBV6-5 | 12 | ASSKGVAGVEQF
NA | TRBV6-6 | 13 | ASRPTGQGSGEQY
NA | TRBV5-1 | 13 | ASSLAGVANEKLF
NA | TRBV7-8 | 12 | ASSLVRVLAEQF
NA | TRBV24-1 | 14 | ATSDRTGDSYNEQF
NA | TRBV7-8 | 12 | ASSFTGLNTEAF
NA | TRBV9 | 14 | ASSVVGGSTYNEQF
NA | TRBV6-5 | 12 | ASSSGQFDQPQH
NA | TRBV19 | 11 | ASRHRGNYGYT
once | TRBV5-4 | 12 | ASSWTWATETQY
NA | TRBV9 | 11 | ASSVGGTGELF
NA | TRBV19 | 15 | ASTQGVPGQGVETQY
NA | TRBV19 | 12 | ASSIGARDTEAF
NA | TRBV11-3 | 12 | ASSLSGTGNEQF
NA | TRBV13 | 14 | ASSPPSGSIEETQY
NA | TRBV28 | 12 | ASSLGGTGHGYT
NA | TRBV9 | 14 | ASSVAAGGPSDTQY
NA | TRBV6-2/TRBV6-3 | 10 | ASTPGGYGYT
NA | TRBV2 | 9 | ASTRLGEAF
NA | TRBV15 | 14 | ATSRDPVQGGNEQF
once | TRBV19 | 14 | ASSRRDRGLNTEAF
NA | TRBV2 | 16 | ASSEMGLQSSYNSPLH
NA | TRBV24-1 | 13 | ATSDTSGSRDTQY
NA | TRBV9 | 15 | ASSRTPGEPAGNTIY
NA | TRBV6-1 | 11 | ASSEIRESPLH
NA | TRBV5-4 | 12 | ASSEYRGGETQY
NA | TRBV4-1 | 11 | ASSQDINSPLH
NA | TRBV27 | 13 | ASRALGTGANVLT
NA | TRBV7-2 | 12 | ASSLDRPTDTQY
NA | TRBV7-8 | 13 | ASSLVLRQGGEQY